This TCR beta chain is from a study of T cell repertoires in cytomegalovirus infection. TCRdb called the reads again in MiXCR, with one record for every CDR3 protein. The data contain 150,000 to 200,000 distinct CDR3 sequences, under 15% of them seen just once; the ten biggest clones take up 25% to 30%. Material: PBMCs. This clonotype originated in a human donor in good health (CMV status not recorded). Some clones in this sample may be carry-over from other donors' samples.

As DNA, the CDR3 is TGTGCCAGCAGTCGTACTAGCGGGAGAGTGCCTTACGAGCAGTACTTC. It specifies CASSRTSGRVPYEQYF. This chain connects TRBV12-3 or TRBV12-4 to TRBJ2-7; 11 bases align to TRBD2. The CDR3 totals 16 residues. J lost 4 bases, V lost 5 bases, and 10 bases had no gene match.